This TCR beta chain originates from a study of Graves' ophthalmopathy and Graves' hyperthyroidism (dated by TCRdb to the late 2010s). General notes on the study: Peripheral blood was collected at initial diagnosis, prior to any treatment. To tell Graves' ophthalmopathy apart from Graves' hyperthyroidism, and to predict which patients would progress to ophthalmopathy, the study relied on TCR beta repertoire signatures. In total, around 130 blood samples were TCR-sequenced: around 42 ophthalmopathy, about 75 hyperthyroidism and around 17 hyperthyroidism-to-ophthalmopathy patients. To explore V-J signatures that separate ophthalmopathy from hyperthyroidism, a discovery set of approximately 100 patients was enrolled, consisting of fewer than 45 with ophthalmopathy and about 60 with stable hyperthyroidism. An independent validation cohort comprised 18 hyperthyroidism patients and 15 to 17 patients who later progressed from hyperthyroidism to ophthalmopathy. In several hyperthyroidism patients, the T-cell repertoires found in thyroid tissue were compared with those found in blood. Following sample collection, hyperthyroidism patients were given methimazole at a starting dose of 30 mg daily, and ophthalmopathy patients were given high-dose intravenous methylprednisolone. The 90 to 100 discovery patients were randomly divided into training and test sets at a 7:3 ratio.

General conclusions and limits of the study: In validation, the model predicted ophthalmopathy progression with about 70% sensitivity and roughly 72% specificity; some 13 predicted patients were CT-confirmed with GO in a median of around 6 months. Most expanded thyroid clonotypes with frequency above 0.001 were also detected in blood, suggesting blood repertoires may reflect the thyroid immune response. The 13-signature model separated ophthalmopathy from stable hyperthyroidism with roughly 90% sensitivity and around 81% specificity in cross-validation, and 80%/75% in the test set. No statistical method was used to predetermine the sample size, and group allocation was not hidden from the investigators.

This clonotype has ten or more counts. Its antigen is not yet known. Base qualities are not recorded, but no much larger clone differs from it by a single base. A distance of 11 bases separates the germline ends of V and J, which lose 5 bases and 6 bases respectively. From cysteine to phenylalanine, the CDR3 is 13 amino acids long. Solely the CDR3 DNA is kept, with 39 bases framed from the first base. For repertoire sequencing, the TCR beta CDR3 regions were amplified from RNA transcripts. HTBI primers and the Qiagen OneStep RT-PCR kit were used in a first-round RT-PCR, which was followed by a second-round multiplex PCR, size selection and purification. Libraries were sequenced on an Illumina HiSeq2000 using paired-end 100 bp reads. The original methods were these. Reads were processed with SOAPnuke, discarding reads with adapters, uncalled bases, mean Phred below 15, or no exact constant-primer or identifier match. High-quality paired reads were merged with COPE v1.2.5. Unique nucleotide sequences were defined as clonotypes and aligned to IMGT TRB V, D and J references using MiTCR v1.1. Only V-J combinations with frequency above 0.0001 were analysed, covering 99% to 99.2% of repertoires. For each V-J combination, a TCR clonal expansion and chaos score was defined as the ratio of F50 clonal expansion to chaos observed in the TCRdist matrix. Features were reduced by Welch's t-statistics and random forest to over ten V-J combinations, which fed a naive Bayes classifier. The Morisita-Horn index was used to measure how similar the thyroid and blood repertoires were. Using fastp trimming at Q25 and MiXCR clonotype assembly, TCRdb reanalyzed the public sequencing data and kept in-frame beta chains. Duplicate CDR3 protein sequences are folded into a single record with the most common DNA and genes. The V and J calls follow TCRdb's processing rather than the paper's. Here the sample has about 210,000 distinct CDR3 sequences; less than 30% occur a single time. Of the sample, over 7.5% falls within the top ten clones.

The ophthalmopathy patients had moderately to severely active disease, with a Clinical Activity Score of 3 or higher, a NOSPECS grade of 4 or higher, and a disease duration of less than 3 months. Patients with other autoimmune diseases, uncontrolled infections, pregnancy or lactation were excluded from the study. Diagnosis was based on clinical symptoms, serum thyroxine, TRAb, thyroid ultrasound and orbital computed tomography. Using Ficoll-Paque density gradient centrifugation, PBMCs were isolated from approximately 11 ml of fresh peripheral blood. Trizol reagent was used to extract the total RNA, and its quality was then checked on an Agilent 2100 Bioanalyzer.

The rearrangement joined TRBV12-3 or TRBV12-4 to TRBJ2-1, with TRBD2 tentatively as D gene (6 bases match). This clonotype originated in a man between 50 and 59 years old with Graves' ophthalmopathy. Donor details come from another sample of the same person, matched by shared clones. The material sequenced was peripheral blood. The CDR3: CASSRGGSNEQFF. Read as DNA, the sequence is TGTGCCAGCAGTCGAGGAGGGAGCAATGAGCAGTTCTTC.